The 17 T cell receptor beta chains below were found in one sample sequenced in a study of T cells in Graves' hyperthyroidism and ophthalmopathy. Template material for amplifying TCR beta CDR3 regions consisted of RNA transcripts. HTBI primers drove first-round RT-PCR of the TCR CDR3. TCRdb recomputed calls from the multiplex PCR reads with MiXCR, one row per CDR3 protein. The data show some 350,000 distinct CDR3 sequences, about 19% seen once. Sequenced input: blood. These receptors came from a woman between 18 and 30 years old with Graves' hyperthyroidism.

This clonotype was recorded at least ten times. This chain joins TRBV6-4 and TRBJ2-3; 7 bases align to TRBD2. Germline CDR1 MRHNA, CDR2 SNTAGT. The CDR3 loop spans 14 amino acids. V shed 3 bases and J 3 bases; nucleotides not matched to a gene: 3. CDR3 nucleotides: TGTGCCAGCAGTGAGGGTAGCGGGACAGATACGCAGTATTTT. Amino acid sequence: CASSEGSGTDTQYF.

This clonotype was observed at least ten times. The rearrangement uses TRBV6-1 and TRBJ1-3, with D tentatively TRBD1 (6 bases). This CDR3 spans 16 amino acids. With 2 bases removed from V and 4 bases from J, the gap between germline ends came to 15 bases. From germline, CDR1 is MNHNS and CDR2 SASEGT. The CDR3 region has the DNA TGTGCCAGCAGTGAACTCACAGGGATTGAAGGAAACACCATATATTTT. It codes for CASSELTGIEGNTIYF.

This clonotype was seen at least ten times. CDR3 sequence (DNA): TGCAGTGCTAGACCCCCGCAGGGGAGTCAGCCCCAGCATTTT. It translates to CSARPPQGSQPQHF. The chain uses TRBV20-1 and TRBJ1-5, with D possibly matching TRBD1 (6 bases). The CDR3 sequence is 14 residues long. Looked up from germline, CDR1 is DFQATT and CDR2 is SNEGSKA (reference sequence). Trimming removed 2 bases at V and 6 bases at J, with 14 bases between.

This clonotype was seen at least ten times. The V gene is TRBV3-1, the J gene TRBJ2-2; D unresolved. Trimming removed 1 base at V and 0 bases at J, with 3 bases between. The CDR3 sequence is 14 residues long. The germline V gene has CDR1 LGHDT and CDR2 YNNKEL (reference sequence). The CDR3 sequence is CASSQGTNTGELFF. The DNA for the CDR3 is TGTGCCAGCAGCCAAGGAACGAACACCGGGGAGCTGTTTTTT.

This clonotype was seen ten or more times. This CDR3 reads CATSRVGGQPQHF. The CDR3 coding sequence is TGTGCCACCAGCAGAGTAGGTGGACAGCCCCAGCATTTT. This chain connects TRBV15 to TRBJ1-5; D not certain. V lost 1 base, J lost 7 bases, and 8 bases lay in between. This CDR3 has 13 amino acids. Per the germline V gene, CDR1 is LNHNV and CDR2 is YYDKDF (reference sequence).

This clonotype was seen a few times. The CDR3 loop is CAISEKVAGAGETQYF. Written as DNA, the CDR3 is TGTGCCATCAGTGAGAAGGTAGCGGGGGCTGGGGAGACCCAGTACTTC. The V and J genes are TRBV10-3 and TRBJ2-5, with 9 bases that match TRBD2. The trim removed 2 bases at V and 5 bases at J, leaving 9 bases unmatched. This CDR3 spans 16 amino acids. Germline V gene data show CDR1 as ENHRY and CDR2 as SYGVKD.

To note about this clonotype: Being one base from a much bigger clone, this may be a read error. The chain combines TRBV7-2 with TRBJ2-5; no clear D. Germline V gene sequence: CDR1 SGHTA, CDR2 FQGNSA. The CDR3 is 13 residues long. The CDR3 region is CASSLARAETEYF. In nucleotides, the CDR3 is TGTGCCAGCAGCTTAGCTCGAGCAGAGACCGAGTACTTC.

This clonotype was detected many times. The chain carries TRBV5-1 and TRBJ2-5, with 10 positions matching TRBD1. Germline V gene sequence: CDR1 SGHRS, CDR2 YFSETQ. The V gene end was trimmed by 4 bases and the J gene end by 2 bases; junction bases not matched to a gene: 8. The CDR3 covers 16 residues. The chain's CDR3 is CASSRRDRGDQETQYF. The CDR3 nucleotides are TGCGCCAGCAGCCGCCGGGACAGGGGTGATCAAGAGACCCAGTACTTC. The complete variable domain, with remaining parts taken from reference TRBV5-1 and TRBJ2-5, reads KAGVTQTPRYLIKTRGQQVTLSCSPISGHRSVSWYQQTPGQGLQFLFEYFSETQRNKGNFPGRFSGRQFSNSRSEMNVSTLELGDSALYLCASSRRDRGDQETQYFGPGTRLLVL.

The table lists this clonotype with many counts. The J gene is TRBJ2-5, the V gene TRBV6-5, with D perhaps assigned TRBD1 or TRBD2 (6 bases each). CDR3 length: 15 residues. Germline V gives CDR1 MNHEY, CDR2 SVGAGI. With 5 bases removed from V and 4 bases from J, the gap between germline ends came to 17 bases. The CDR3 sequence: CASSKSTGGGETQYF. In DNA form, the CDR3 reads TGTGCCAGCAGTAAGTCGACAGGAGGGGGAGAGACCCAGTACTTC.

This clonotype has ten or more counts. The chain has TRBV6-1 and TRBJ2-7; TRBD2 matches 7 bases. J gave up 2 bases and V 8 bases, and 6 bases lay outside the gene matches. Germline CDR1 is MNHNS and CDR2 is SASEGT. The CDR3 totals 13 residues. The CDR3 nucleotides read TGTGCCAGCGGGAGGGCGGCAACCTACGAGCAGTACTTC. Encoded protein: CASGRAATYEQYF.

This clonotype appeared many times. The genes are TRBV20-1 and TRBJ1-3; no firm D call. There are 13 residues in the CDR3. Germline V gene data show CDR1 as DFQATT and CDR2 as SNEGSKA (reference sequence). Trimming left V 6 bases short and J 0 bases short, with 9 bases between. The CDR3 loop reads CSARAFSGNTIYF. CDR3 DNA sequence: TGCAGTGCGCGGGCCTTCTCTGGAAACACCATATATTTT.

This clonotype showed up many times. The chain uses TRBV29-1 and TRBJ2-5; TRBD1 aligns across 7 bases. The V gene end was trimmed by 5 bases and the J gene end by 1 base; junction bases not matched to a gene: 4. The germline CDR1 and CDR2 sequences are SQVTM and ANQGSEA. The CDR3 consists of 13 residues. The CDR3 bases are TGCAGCGTTCGCCGGGACAGCCAAGAGACCCAGTACTTC. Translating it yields CSVRRDSQETQYF.

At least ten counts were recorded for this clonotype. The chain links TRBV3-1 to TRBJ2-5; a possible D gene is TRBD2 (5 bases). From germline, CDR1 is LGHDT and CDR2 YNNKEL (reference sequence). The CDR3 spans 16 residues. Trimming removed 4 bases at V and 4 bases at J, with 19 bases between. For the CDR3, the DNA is TGTGCCAGCAGCCCAGTTTTCCTCGAGGGCAGAGAGACCCAGTACTTC. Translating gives CASSPVFLEGRETQYF.

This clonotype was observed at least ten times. The CDR3 is CASSLNPARPGAYGYTF. The CDR3 DNA reads as TGTGCCAGCAGCTTAAACCCCGCCAGGCCTGGGGCCTATGGCTACACCTTC. This rearrangement joins TRBV7-3 to TRBJ1-2; D is possibly TRBD1 (5 bases). Germline CDR1 and CDR2: SGHTA and FQGTGA. This CDR3 contains 17 residues. Trimming shortened V by 1 base and J by 4 bases, and 19 bases separated the two germline ends.

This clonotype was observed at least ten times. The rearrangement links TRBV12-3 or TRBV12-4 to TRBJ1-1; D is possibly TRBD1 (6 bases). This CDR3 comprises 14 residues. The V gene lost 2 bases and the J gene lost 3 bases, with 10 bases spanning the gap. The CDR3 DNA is TGTGCCAGCAGTTTACGGGAGGGGGACACTGAAGCTTTCTTT. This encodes CASSLREGDTEAFF.

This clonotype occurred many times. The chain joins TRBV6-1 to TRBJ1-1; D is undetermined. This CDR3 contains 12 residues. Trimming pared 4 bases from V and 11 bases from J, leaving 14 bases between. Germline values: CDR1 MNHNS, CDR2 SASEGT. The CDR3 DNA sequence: TGTGCCAGCAGTGGTGATCCTCCCAGGGCTTTCTTT. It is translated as CASSGDPPRAFF.

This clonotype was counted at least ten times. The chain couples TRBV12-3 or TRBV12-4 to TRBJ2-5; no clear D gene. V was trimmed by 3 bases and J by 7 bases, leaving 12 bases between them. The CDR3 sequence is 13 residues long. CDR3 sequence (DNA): TGTGCCAGCAGTTTCCGTCGTGAGCGGACCCAGTACTTC. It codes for CASSFRRERTQYF.